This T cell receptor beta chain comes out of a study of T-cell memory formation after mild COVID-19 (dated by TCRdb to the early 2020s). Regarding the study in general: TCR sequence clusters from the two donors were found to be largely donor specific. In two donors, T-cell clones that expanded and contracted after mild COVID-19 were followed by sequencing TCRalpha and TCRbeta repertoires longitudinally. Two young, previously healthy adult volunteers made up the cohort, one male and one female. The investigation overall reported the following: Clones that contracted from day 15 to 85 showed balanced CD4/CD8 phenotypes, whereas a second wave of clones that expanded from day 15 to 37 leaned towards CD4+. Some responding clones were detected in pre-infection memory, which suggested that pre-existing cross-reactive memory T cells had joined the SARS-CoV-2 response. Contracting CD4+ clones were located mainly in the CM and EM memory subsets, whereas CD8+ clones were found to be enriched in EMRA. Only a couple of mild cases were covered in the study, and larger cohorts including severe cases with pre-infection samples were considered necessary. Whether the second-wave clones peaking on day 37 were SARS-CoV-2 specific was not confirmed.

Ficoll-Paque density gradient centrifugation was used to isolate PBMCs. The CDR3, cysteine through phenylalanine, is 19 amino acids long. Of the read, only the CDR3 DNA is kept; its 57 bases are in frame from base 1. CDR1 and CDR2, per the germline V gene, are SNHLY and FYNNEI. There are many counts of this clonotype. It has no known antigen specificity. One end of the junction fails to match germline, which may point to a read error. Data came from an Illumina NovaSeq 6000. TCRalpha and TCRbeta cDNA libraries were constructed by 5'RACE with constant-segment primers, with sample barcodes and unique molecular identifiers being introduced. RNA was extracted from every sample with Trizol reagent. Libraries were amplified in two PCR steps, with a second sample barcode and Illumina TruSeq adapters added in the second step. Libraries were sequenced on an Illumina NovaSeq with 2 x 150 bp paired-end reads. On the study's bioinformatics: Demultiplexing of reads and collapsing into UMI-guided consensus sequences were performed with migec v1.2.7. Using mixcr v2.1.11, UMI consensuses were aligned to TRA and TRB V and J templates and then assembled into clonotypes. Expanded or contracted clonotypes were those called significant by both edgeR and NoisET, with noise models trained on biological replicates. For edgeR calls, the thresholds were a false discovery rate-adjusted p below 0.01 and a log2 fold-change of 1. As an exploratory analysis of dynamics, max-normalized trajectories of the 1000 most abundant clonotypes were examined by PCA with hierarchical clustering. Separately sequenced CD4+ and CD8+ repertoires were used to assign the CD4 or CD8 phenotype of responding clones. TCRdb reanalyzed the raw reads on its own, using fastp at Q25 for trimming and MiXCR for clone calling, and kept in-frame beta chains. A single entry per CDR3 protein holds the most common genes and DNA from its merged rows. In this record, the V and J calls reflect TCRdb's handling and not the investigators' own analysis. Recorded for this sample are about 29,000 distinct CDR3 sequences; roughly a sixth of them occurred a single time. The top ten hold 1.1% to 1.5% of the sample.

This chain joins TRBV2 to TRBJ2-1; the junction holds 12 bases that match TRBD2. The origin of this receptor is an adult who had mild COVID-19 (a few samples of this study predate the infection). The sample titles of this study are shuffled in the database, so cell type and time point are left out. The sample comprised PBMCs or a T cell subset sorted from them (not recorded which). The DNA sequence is TGTGCCAGCAGTGGTGCCGTGACTAGCGGGAGAGGTGTCTACGATGAGCAGTTCTTC. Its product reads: CASSGAVTSGRGVYDEQFF. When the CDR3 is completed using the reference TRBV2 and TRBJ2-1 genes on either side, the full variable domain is EPEVTQTPSHQVTQMGQEVILRCVPISNHLYFYWYRQILGQKVEFLVSFYNNEISEKSEIFDDQFSVERPDGSNFTLKIRSTKLEDSAMYFCASSGAVTSGRGVYDEQFFGPGTRLTVL.